The 19 T cell receptor beta chains below all came from one sample that was sequenced in a study of blood T cell repertoires in COVID-19. The table came from immunoSEQ multiplex PCR; TCRdb's copy has only in-frame clones and leaves some out. The table has roughly 340,000 clones, 87% seen once. Sequencing was carried out using peripheral blood. Receptors originate from a woman in her fifties or sixties with COVID-19, enrolled during active disease.

This sequence joins TRBV4-1 and TRBJ2-7; TRBD2 matches 7 bases. The germline V gene has CDR1 MGHRA and CDR2 YSYEKL. This CDR3 is 15 amino acids long. V shed 4 bases and J 4 bases; nucleotides not matched to a gene: 10. CDR3 nucleotide sequence: TGCGCCAGCAGCCTGACTAGCCCTACGGATTACGAGCAGTACTTC. The encoded protein is CASSLTSPTDYEQYF.

CDR3 DNA: TGCGCCAGCAGCTTGGGCAGGGAAACACGCCGCTACACCTTC. Protein: CASSLGRETRRYTF. The chain couples TRBV5-1 to TRBJ1-2, with D maybe TRBD1 (5 bases). The CDR3 contains 14 residues. Per germline, CDR1 SGHRS and CDR2 YFSETQ. Trimming stripped 0 bases from V and 9 bases from J, with 15 bases between.

The V call is TRBV6-5, the J call TRBJ2-1, with D possibly TRBD1 on 6 matching bases. CDR1 and CDR2 (germline): MNHEY, SVGAGI. This CDR3 comprises 13 residues. Trimming took 7 bases from V and 7 from J, leaving 14 bases between them. CDR3 nucleotide sequence: TGTGCCAGCATCAAGGACAGAAAGAATGAGCAGTTCTTC. Translated, it gives CASIKDRKNEQFF.

In DNA form, the CDR3 reads TGTGCCAGCAGCTTCGAGCGGGAGGTTGTGTACGAGCAGTACTTC. This gives the protein CASSFEREVVYEQYF. This chain joins TRBV11-2 and TRBJ2-7; TRBD2 agrees at 9 bases. Germline CDR1 SGHAT, CDR2 FQNNGV. The CDR3 sequence is 15 residues long. The trim removed 3 bases at V and 4 bases at J, leaving 7 bases unmatched.

The CDR3 DNA sequence: TGTGCCAGCAGCTTATCCTCACATAATGAGCAGTTCTTC. It is translated as CASSLSSHNEQFF. V is TRBV7-8 and J is TRBJ2-1; no clear D gene. V was clipped by 2 bases and J by 7 bases, with 9 bases between them. CDR1 and CDR2 (germline): SGHVS, FQNEAQ. The CDR3 sequence is 13 residues long.

The genes are TRBV6-5 and TRBJ1-1; possibly TRBD1 for D (6 bases). CDR3 size: 14 residues. Germline CDR1 MNHEY, CDR2 SVGAGI. V gave up 7 bases and J gave up 0 bases, with 12 bases separating them. The CDR3 coding sequence is TGTGCCAGCACCGCTACAGGGTTGAACACTGAAGCTTTCTTT. It encodes CASTATGLNTEAFF.

The V and J genes are TRBV6-5 and TRBJ1-2; 8 nucleotides align to TRBD1. Trimming removed 6 bases from V and 2 bases from J; junction bases left unmatched: 8. The CDR3 has 15 amino acids. The germline V gene encodes CDR1 MNHEY and CDR2 SVGAGI. CDR3 loop: CASRPWDRKNYGYTF. CDR3 coding DNA: TGTGCCAGCAGACCATGGGACAGGAAAAACTATGGCTACACCTTC.

The CDR3 protein is CSASYTDTQYF. CDR3 nucleotide sequence: TGCAGTGCCTCTTATACAGATACGCAGTATTTT. The chain combines TRBV20-1 with TRBJ2-3; D unclear. Deletions cut 6 bases from V and 3 bases from J, with 7 bases between. The V gene's germline CDR1 is DFQATT and CDR2 SNEGSKA (reference sequence). This CDR3 is 11 amino acids long.

The CDR3 region is CASSLGTGGDGSNQPQHF. The CDR3 region has the DNA TGTGCCAGCAGTTTAGGGACAGGGGGCGACGGTAGCAATCAGCCCCAGCATTTT. The J gene is TRBJ1-5, the V gene TRBV27, with 12 bases identical to TRBD1. This CDR3 spans 18 amino acids. Germline-derived CDR1 and CDR2 are MNHEY and SMNVEV (reference sequence). V lost 2 bases, J lost 0 bases, and 5 bases stayed unmatched.

This chain joins TRBV19 and TRBJ2-1; 10 bases line up with TRBD1. The V segment lost 5 bases and the J segment 5 bases; nucleotides outside the gene matches: 3. The CDR3 contains 14 residues. CDR1 LNHDA and CDR2 SQIVND come from the germline V gene (reference sequence). For the CDR3, the DNA is TGTGCCAGTAGTGGGGACAGGGGTGACAATGAGCAGTTCTTC. It yields the protein CASSGDRGDNEQFF.

The chain uses TRBV4-2 and TRBJ1-4, with TRBD1 matching over 7 bases. Germline CDR1 reads LGHNA; CDR2 reads YNFKEQ. V shed 4 bases, J shed 5 bases, and the junction held 7 bases outside the gene matches. The CDR3 runs 15 residues. The CDR3 spells CASSPRTGQNEKLFF. As DNA, the CDR3 is TGTGCCAGCAGCCCGAGGACAGGTCAAAATGAAAAACTGTTTTTT.

This chain links TRBV9 with TRBJ2-3, with D possibly being TRBD2 (5 bases). Germline V gene lookup returns CDR1 SGDLS and CDR2 YYNGEE. V was cut by 2 bases and J by 0 bases, with 10 bases left in between. The CDR3 extends over 15 amino acids. Here the CDR3 DNA reads TGTGCCAGCAGCGTCAGCGGACCTAGCACAGATACGCAGTATTTT. This sequence encodes CASSVSGPSTDTQYF.

A single count supports this clone. The rearrangement uses TRBV7-2 and TRBJ1-4; 8 bases are shared with TRBD1. V gave up 5 bases and J gave up 7 bases; unmatched junction bases: 6. This CDR3 is 14 amino acids long. Per the germline V gene, CDR1 is SGHTA and CDR2 is FQGNSA. CDR3 coding DNA: TGTGCCAGCAGCAAGGACAGGGTTAGTGAAAAACTGTTTTTT. As protein: CASSKDRVSEKLFF.

V is TRBV9 and J is TRBJ1-1; tentative D call: TRBD1 (5 bases). The CDR3 loop spans 14 amino acids. Trimming cost V 4 bases and J 3 bases, with 13 bases left between them. Germline V gene data show CDR1 as SGDLS and CDR2 as YYNGEE. The CDR3 region has the DNA TGTGCCAGCAGCTTACAGGTTCAGGACACTGAAGCTTTCTTT. Translation: CASSLQVQDTEAFF.

This rearrangement joins TRBV2 to TRBJ1-5; 7 bases align to TRBD1. Looked up from germline, CDR1 is SNHLY and CDR2 is FYNNEI. Trimming took 5 bases from V and 0 from J; bases not matched to a gene: 7. This CDR3 is built from 16 residues. CDR3 coding DNA: TGTGCCAGCAGTCCCGGGACAGACGTTAGCAATCAGCCCCAGCATTTT. Protein sequence: CASSPGTDVSNQPQHF.

The chain has TRBV5-1 and TRBJ2-2; D not resolved. Germline assignment: CDR1 SGHRS and CDR2 YFSETQ. Trimming removed 2 bases from V and 1 base from J, with 12 bases in between. The CDR3 sequence is 16 residues long. In nucleotides, the CDR3 is TGCGCCAGCAGCTTATTGGGCCTCGGGAACACCGGGGAGCTGTTTTTT. Residues: CASSLLGLGNTGELFF.

V gene TRBV7-9 combines with J gene TRBJ1-4; 8 nucleotides match TRBD1. The germline V gene has CDR1 SEHNR and CDR2 FQNEAQ (reference sequence). V shed 0 bases and J 6 bases; nucleotides not matched to a gene: 9. The length of the CDR3 is 17 residues. DNA for the CDR3: TGTGCCAGCAGCTTAGCGCTGGCAGGGGGCGGGGATGAAAAACTGTTTTTT. Translating gives CASSLALAGGGDEKLFF.

V gene TRBV19 combines with J gene TRBJ2-3; 8 bases line up with TRBD1. The CDR3 runs 14 residues. J gave up 4 bases and V 7 bases, and 7 bases lay outside the gene matches. CDR1 and CDR2 (germline): LNHDA, SQIVND (reference sequence). CDR3 region: CASIATGVADTQYF. CDR3 in DNA: TGTGCCAGTATCGCGACAGGGGTGGCAGATACGCAGTATTTT.

This chain joins TRBV6-5 and TRBJ1-2, with D possibly matching TRBD1 (6 bases). This CDR3 contains 15 residues. With 4 bases removed from V and 4 bases from J, the gap between germline ends came to 16 bases. Germline CDR1 MNHEY, CDR2 SVGAGI. The chain's CDR3 is CASSSPDAGAYGYTF. Here the CDR3 DNA reads TGTGCCAGCAGTTCCCCGGACGCGGGGGCCTATGGCTACACCTTC.